This TCR beta chain originates from a study of T cell responses to AZD1222 COVID-19 vaccine. Whole-study results and caveats: Repertoires in all cases were sampled only once the peak T cell response had passed. Rises in breadth and depth of Spike-specific TCRs came after two AZD1222 doses. Donor demographics were predominantly white British with a female majority; clonal diversity may be underestimated. Among spike-specific TCRs, nearly half reportedly target unmutated variant regions.

Turning to this clone: Its antigen is unidentified.

Generated by immunoSEQ multiplex PCR, the TCRdb table keeps only in-frame clones and is missing some. Here the sample spans about 150,000 clones, roughly nine tenths being singletons. The CDR3 has 14 amino acids. The V end was cut by 3 bases, the J end by 7 bases, with 15 bases between. The V gene's germline CDR1 is LNHDA and CDR2 SQIVND (reference sequence). V gene TRBV19 combines with J gene TRBJ1-2, with D possibly TRBD1 on 5 matching bases. The input for sequencing was peripheral blood, taken on day 0 of AZD1222 vaccination. The TCR originated in an adult in good health. The CDR3, as DNA: TGTGCCAGTAGTATGCGACAGCAAAGGGGTGGCTACACCTTC. Translation gives CASSMRQQRGGYTF. The full variable domain, completed using reference TRBV19 and TRBJ1-2, is DGGITQSPKYLFRKEGQNVTLSCEQNLNHDAMYWYRQDPGQGLRLIYYSQIVNDFQKGDIAEGYSVSREKKESFPLTVTSAQKNPTAFYLCASSMRQQRGGYTFGSGTRLTVV.